The T cell receptor (beta chain) described here comes from a study of blood T cell repertoires in COVID-19. Study in general: Samples of COVID-19 (acute and convalescent) were obtained from the United States, Italy and Spain. Sources were T cells, B-cell-depleted T cells, or PBMCs; the material itself was cDNA or gDNA.

Trimming took 5 bases from V and 4 from J; bases not matched to a gene: 7. The CDR3 sequence is 15 residues long. Germline V gives CDR1 MDHEN, CDR2 SYDVKM. Seattle patients were enrolled during active infection and followed longitudinally. Under the authors' procedure: Nucleated cell number was recorded as an estimate derived from reference gene primer amplification. Clones were sequenced by immunoSEQ multiplex PCR, and TCRdb holds only the in-frame ones, with some missing. Clone size and V and J calls were adopted from that table, with D and trimming inferred from the DNA. The sample consists of 250,000 to 350,000 clones, around 85% of them appearing once.

The chain joins TRBV28 to TRBJ2-5; the match to TRBD1 covers 10 bases. The sequencing sample was made of peripheral blood. This sequence was found in a human donor with COVID-19, enrolled during active disease. The donor label of this sample is uncertain. The CDR3 DNA follows: TGTGCCAGCAGTCCATGGACAGGGGGGAGAGAGACCCAGTACTTC. Protein: CASSPWTGGRETQYF.